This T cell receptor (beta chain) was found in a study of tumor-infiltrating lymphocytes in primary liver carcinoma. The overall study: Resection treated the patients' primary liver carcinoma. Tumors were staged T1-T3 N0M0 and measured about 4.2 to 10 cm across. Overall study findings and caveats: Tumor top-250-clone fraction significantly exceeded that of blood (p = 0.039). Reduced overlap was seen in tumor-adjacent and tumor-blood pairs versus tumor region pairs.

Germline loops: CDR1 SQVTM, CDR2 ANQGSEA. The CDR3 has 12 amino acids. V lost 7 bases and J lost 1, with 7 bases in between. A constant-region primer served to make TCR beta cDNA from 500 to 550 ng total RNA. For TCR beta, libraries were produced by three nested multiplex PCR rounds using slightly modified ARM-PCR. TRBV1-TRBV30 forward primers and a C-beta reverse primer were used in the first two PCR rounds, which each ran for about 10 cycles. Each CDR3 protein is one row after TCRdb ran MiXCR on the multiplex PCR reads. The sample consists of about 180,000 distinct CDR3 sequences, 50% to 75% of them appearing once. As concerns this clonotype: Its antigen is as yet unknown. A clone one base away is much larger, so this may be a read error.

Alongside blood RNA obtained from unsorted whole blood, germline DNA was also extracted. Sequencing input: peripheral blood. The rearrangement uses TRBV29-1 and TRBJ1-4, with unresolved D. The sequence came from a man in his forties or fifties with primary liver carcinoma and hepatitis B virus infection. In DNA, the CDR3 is TGCAGCGGCGGATTAACTAATGAAAAACTGTTTTTT. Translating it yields CSGGLTNEKLFF.